This entry lists 2 T cell receptor beta chains sequenced from one sample in a study of blood T cell repertoires in COVID-19. Using immunoSEQ multiplex PCR, the repertoire was profiled, and TCRdb retains in-frame clones only, with some absent. The sample lists tens of thousands of clones, 84% occurring once. Sequencing input: peripheral blood. The source of these receptors is a man between 50 and 59 years old with acute or convalescent COVID-19.

The chain carries TRBV6-5 and TRBJ1-2; 9 positions match TRBD1. This CDR3 has 15 residues. The ends lost 0 bases at V and 7 bases at J; junction bases unmatched: 6. The germline V gene has CDR1 MNHEY and CDR2 SVGAGI. Here the CDR3 reads CASSYSRQGGVGYTF. The DNA of the CDR3 is TGTGCCAGCAGTTACTCGAGACAGGGGGGAGTTGGCTACACCTTC.

CDR3 in DNA: TGTGCCAGCAGTACGGTGTCTGGGGCCAACGTCCTGACTTTC. Amino acids: CASSTVSGANVLTF. The chain has TRBV2 and TRBJ2-6; D ambiguous. From germline, CDR1 is SNHLY and CDR2 FYNNEI. The V end was cut by 5 bases, the J end by 1 base, with 6 bases between. This CDR3 has 14 residues.